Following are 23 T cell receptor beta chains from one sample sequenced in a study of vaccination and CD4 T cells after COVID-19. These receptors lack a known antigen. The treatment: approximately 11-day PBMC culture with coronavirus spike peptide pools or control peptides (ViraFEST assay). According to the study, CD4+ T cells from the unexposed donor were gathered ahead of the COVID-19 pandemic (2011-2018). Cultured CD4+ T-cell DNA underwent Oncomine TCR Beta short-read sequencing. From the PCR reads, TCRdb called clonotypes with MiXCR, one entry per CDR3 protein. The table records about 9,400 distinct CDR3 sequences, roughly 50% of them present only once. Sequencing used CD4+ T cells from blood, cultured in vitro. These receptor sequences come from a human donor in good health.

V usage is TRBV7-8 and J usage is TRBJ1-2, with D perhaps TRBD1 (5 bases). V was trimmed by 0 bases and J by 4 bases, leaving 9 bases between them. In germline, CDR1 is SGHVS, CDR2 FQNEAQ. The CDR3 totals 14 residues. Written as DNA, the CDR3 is TGTGCCAGCAGCTTAGCATTAGGGACCTATGGCTACACCTTC. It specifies CASSLALGTYGYTF. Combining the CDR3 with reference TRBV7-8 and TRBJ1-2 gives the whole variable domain GAGVSQSPRYKVAKRGQDVALRCDPISGHVSLFWYQQALGQGPEFLTYFQNEAQLDKSGLPSDRFFAERPEGSVSTLKIQRTQQEDSAVYLCASSLALGTYGYTFGSGTRLTVV.

As DNA, the CDR3 is TGTGCCAGCAGTACGGTCGGGAACACTGAAGCTTTCTTT. This translates into CASSTVGNTEAFF. The chain combines TRBV11-2 with TRBJ1-1; no firm D call. Germline assignment: CDR1 SGHAT and CDR2 FQNNGV. The CDR3 has 13 residues. Trimming removed 6 bases from V and 1 base from J, with 9 bases in between.

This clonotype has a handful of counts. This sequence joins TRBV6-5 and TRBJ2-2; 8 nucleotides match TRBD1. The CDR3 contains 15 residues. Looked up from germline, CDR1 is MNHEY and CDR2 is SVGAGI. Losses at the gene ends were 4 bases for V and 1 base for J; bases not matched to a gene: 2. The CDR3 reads CASSFGQGNTGELFF. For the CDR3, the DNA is TGTGCCAGCAGTTTCGGACAGGGGAACACCGGGGAGCTGTTTTTT.

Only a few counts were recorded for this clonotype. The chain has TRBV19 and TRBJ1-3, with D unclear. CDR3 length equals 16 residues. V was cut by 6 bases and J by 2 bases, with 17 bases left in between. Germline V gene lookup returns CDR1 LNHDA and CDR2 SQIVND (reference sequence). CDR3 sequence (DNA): TGTGCCAGTAGGCCCCAGTTCCCTGTACCTGGAAACACCATATATTTT. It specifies CASRPQFPVPGNTIYF. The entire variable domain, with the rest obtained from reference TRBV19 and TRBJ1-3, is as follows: DGGITQSPKYLFRKEGQNVTLSCEQNLNHDAMYWYRQDPGQGLRLIYYSQIVNDFQKGDIAEGYSVSREKKESFPLTVTSAQKNPTAFYLCASRPQFPVPGNTIYFGEGSWLTVV.

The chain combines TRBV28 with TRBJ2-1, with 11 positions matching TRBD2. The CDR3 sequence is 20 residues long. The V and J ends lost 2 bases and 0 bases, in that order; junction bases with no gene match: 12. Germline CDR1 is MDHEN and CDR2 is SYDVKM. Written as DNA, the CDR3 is TGTGCCAGCAGTTTACCCTCCGGGACTAGCGGACTGAGCTCCTACAATGAGCAGTTCTTC. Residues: CASSLPSGTSGLSSYNEQFF.

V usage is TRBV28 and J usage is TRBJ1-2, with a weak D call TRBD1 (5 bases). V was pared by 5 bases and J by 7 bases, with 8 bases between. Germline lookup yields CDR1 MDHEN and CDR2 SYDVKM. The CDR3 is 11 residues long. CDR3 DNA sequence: TGTGCCAGCAGTCTCGGGGGTGGCTACACCTTC. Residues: CASSLGGGYTF.

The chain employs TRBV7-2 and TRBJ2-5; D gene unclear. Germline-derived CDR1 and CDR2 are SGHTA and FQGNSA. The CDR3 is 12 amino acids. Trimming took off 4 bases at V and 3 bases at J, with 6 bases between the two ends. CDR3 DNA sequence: TGTGCCAGCAGCTCGCTAGAAGAGACCCAGTACTTC. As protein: CASSSLEETQYF.

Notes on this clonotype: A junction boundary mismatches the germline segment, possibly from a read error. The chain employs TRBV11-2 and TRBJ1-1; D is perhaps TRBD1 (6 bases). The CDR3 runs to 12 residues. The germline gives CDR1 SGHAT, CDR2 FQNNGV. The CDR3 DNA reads TGTGCCAGCAGCTTAGTCCTCCCAGGGGAAAGCTTT. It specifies CASSLVLPGESF.

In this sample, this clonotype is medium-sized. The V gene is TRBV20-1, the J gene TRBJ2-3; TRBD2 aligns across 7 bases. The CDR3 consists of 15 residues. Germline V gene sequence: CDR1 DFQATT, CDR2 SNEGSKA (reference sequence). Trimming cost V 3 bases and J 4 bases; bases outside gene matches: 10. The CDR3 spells CSASQEVGRADTQYF. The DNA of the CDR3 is TGCAGTGCTAGTCAGGAGGTAGGGAGGGCAGATACGCAGTATTTT.

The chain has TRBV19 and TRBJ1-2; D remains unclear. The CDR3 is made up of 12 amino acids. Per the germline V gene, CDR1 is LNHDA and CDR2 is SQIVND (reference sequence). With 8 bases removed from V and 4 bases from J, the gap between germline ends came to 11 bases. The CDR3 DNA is TGTGCCAGTTCAAACGGCCCCTATGGCTACACCTTC. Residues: CASSNGPYGYTF.

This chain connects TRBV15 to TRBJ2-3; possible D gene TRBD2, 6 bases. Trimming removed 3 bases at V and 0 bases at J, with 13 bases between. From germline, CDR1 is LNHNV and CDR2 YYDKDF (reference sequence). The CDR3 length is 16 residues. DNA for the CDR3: TGTGCCACCAGCAGGGCGGGGCGGGCGAGCACAGATACGCAGTATTTT. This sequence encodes CATSRAGRASTDTQYF.

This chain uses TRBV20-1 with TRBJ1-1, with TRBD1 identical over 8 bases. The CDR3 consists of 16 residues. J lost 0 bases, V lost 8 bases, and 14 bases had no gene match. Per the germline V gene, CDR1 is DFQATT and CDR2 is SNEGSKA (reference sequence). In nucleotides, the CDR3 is TGCAGTCTCCATAGGCAGGGGGCGACCATGAACACTGAAGCTTTCTTT. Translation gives CSLHRQGATMNTEAFF.

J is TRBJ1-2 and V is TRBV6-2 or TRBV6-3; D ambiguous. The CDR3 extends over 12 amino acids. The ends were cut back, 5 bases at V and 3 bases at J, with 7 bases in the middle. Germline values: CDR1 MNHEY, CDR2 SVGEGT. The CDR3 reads CASSGVDYGYTF. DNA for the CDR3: TGTGCCAGCAGTGGGGTTGACTATGGCTACACCTTC.

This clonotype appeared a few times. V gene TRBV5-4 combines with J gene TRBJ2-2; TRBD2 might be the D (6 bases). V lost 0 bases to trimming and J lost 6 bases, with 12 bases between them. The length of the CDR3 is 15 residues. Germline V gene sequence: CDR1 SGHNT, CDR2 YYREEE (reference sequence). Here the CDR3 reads CASSLAPGTAGELFF. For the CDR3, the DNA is TGTGCCAGCAGCTTGGCCCCAGGGACTGCCGGGGAGCTGTTTTTT.

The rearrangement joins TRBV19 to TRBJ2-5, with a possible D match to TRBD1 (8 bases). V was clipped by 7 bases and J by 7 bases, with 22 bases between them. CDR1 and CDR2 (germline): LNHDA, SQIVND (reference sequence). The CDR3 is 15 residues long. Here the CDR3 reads CASISSPGGGGTQYF. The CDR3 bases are TGTGCCAGTATCAGCAGTCCAGGGGGCGGGGGGACCCAGTACTTC. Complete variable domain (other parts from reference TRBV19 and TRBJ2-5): DGGITQSPKYLFRKEGQNVTLSCEQNLNHDAMYWYRQDPGQGLRLIYYSQIVNDFQKGDIAEGYSVSREKKESFPLTVTSAQKNPTAFYLCASISSPGGGGTQYFGPGTRLLVL.

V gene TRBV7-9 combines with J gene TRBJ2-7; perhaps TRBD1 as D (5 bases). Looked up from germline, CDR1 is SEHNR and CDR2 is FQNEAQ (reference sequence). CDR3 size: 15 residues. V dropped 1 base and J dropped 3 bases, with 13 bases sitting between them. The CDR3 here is CASSLVWGSDYEQYF. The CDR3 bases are TGTGCCAGCAGCTTAGTGTGGGGCAGCGACTACGAGCAGTACTTC.

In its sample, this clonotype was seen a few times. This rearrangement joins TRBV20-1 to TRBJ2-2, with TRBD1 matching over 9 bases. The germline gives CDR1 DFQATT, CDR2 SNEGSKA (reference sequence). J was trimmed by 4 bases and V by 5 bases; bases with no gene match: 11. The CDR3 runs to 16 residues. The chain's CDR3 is CSAGLPGQGRTGELFF. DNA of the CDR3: TGCAGTGCTGGATTACCGGGACAGGGTCGCACCGGGGAGCTGTTTTTT.

CDR3 coding DNA: TGTGCCACCAGCAGAGGCCAGGGGGCAACGTGGGGCTACACCTTC. It specifies CATSRGQGATWGYTF. The V and J genes are TRBV15 and TRBJ1-2; 8 nucleotides line up with TRBD1. CDR1 and CDR2 from the germline V gene are LNHNV and YYDKDF (reference sequence). This CDR3 is 15 amino acids long. The V gene end was trimmed by 1 base and the J gene end by 8 bases; junction bases not matched to a gene: 9.

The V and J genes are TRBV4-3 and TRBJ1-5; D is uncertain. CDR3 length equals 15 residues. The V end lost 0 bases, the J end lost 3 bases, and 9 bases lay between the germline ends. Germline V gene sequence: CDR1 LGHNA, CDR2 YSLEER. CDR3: CASSQEVRNNQPQHF. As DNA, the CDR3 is TGCGCCAGCAGCCAAGAAGTAAGGAACAATCAGCCCCAGCATTTT.

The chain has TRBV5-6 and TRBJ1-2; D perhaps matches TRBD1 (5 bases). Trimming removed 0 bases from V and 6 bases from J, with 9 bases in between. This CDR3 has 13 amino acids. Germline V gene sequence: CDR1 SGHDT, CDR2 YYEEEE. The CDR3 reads CASSLAGEDGYTF. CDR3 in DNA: TGTGCCAGCAGCTTGGCGGGGGAGGATGGCTACACCTTC. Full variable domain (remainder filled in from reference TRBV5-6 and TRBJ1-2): DAGVTQSPTHLIKTRGQQVTLRCSPKSGHDTVSWYQQALGQGPQFIFQYYEEEERQRGNFPDRFSGHQFPNYSSELNVNALLLGDSALYLCASSLAGEDGYTFGSGTRLTVV.

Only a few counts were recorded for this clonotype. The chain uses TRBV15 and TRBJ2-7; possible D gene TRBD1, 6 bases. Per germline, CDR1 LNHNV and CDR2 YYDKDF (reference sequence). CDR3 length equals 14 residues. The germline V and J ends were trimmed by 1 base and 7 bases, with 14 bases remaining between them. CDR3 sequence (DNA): TGTGCCACCAGCAGAGGAGATGGGGGCCGGGAGCAGTACTTC. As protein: CATSRGDGGREQYF.

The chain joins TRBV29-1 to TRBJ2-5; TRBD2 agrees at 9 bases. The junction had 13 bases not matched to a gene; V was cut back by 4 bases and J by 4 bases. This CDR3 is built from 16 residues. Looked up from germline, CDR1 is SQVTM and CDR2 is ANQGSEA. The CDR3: CSVATPLAGRTETQYF. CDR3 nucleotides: TGCAGCGTTGCCACTCCTCTAGCGGGGAGAACAGAGACCCAGTACTTC.

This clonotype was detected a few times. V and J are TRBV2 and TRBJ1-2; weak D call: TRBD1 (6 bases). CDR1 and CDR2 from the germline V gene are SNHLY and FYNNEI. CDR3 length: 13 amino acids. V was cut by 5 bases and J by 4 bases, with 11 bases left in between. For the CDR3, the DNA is TGTGCCAGCAGTACTGGACAGTCCTATGGCTACACCTTC. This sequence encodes CASSTGQSYGYTF. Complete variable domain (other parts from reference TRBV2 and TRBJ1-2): EPEVTQTPSHQVTQMGQEVILRCVPISNHLYFYWYRQILGQKVEFLVSFYNNEISEKSEIFDDQFSVERPDGSNFTLKIRSTKLEDSAMYFCASSTGQSYGYTFGSGTRLTVV.